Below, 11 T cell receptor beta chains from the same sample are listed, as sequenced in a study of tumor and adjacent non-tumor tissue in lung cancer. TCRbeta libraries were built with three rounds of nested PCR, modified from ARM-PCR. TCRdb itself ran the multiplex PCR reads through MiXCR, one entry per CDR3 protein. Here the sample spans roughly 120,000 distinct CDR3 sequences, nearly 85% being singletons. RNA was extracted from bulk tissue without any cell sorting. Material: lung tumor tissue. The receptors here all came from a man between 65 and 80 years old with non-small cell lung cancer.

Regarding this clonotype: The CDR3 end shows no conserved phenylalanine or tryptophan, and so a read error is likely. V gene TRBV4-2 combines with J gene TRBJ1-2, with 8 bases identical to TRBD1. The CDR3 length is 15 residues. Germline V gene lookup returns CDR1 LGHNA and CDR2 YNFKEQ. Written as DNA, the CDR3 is TGTGCCAGCACCCAAGAAGCCAGGGGGCAGCGGGGCTACACCCTC. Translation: CASTQEARGQRGYTL.

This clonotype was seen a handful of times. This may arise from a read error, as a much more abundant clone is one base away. The CDR3 nucleotides are TGCAGCGTTGACAAACGCGGGAGTAGGCCTTACGGGCAGTACTTC. Residues: CSVDKRGSRPYGQYF. The chain employs TRBV29-1 and TRBJ2-7; 7 bases are a match to TRBD2. Germline assignment: CDR1 SQVTM and CDR2 ANQGSEA. The CDR3 is made up of 15 amino acids.

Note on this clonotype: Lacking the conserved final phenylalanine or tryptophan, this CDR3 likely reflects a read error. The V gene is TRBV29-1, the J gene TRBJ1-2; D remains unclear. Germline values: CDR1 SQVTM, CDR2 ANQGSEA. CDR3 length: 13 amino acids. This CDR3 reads CSVLQTGTYVYTS. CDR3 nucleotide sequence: TGCAGCGTTCTCCAGACGGGAACCTATGTCTACACCTCC.

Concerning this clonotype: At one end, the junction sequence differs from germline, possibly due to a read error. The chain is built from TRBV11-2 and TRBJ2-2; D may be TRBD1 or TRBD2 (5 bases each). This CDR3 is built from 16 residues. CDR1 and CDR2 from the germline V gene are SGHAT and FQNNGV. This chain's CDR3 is CVSSLVGIGVAGELFF. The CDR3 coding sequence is TGTGTCAGCAGCTTAGTGGGCATAGGGGTTGCCGGGGAGCTATTTTTT. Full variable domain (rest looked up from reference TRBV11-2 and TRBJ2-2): EAGVAQSPRYKIIEKRQSVAFWCNPISGHATLYWYQQILGQGPKLLIQFQNNGVVDDSQLPKDRFSAERLKGVDSTLKIQPAKLEDSAVYLCVSSLVGIGVAGELFFGEGSRLTVL.

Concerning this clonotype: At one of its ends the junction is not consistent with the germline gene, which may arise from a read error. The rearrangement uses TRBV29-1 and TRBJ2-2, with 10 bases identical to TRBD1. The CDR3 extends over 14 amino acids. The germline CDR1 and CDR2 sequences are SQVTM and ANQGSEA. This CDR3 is CSVRQGANTGELFF. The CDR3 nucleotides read TGCAGCGTTCGACAGGGGGCAAACACCGGGGAGTTGTTTTTT.

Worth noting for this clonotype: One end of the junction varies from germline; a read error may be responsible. The CDR3 DNA reads TGTGCCAGAAGCTCCACCTTCAGCGGGAGGTCCATCAATGAGCAGTTCTTC. Its protein is CARSSTFSGRSINEQFF. The gene calls are TRBV11-1 and TRBJ2-1; 9 nucleotides align to TRBD2. The CDR3 contains 17 residues. Germline V gene data show CDR1 as SGHAT and CDR2 as FQDESV (reference sequence).

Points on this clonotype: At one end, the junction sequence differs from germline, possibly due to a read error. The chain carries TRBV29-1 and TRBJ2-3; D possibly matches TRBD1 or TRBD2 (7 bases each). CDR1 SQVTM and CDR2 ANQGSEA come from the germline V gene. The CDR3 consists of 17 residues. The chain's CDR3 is CSLLPYVTGRDTYTQFF. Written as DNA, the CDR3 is TGCAGCTTACTCCCATATGTGACAGGGAGGGACACATATACGCAGTTTTTT.

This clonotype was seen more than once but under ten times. DNA of the CDR3: TGCACTGCCAAGCCCTACCTCAAGTCAGGTCAAGAGACCCAGTACTTC. Translation gives CTAKPYLKSGQETQYF. This sequence joins TRBV29-1 and TRBJ2-5, with D unresolved. The CDR3 runs 16 residues. From germline, CDR1 is SQVTM and CDR2 ANQGSEA. Full variable domain (rest looked up from reference TRBV29-1 and TRBJ2-5): SAVISQKPSRDICQRGTSLTIQCQVDSQVTMMFWYRQQPGQSLTLIATANQGSEATYESGFVIDKFPISRPNLTFSTLTVSNMSPEDSSIYLCTAKPYLKSGQETQYFGPGTRLLVL.

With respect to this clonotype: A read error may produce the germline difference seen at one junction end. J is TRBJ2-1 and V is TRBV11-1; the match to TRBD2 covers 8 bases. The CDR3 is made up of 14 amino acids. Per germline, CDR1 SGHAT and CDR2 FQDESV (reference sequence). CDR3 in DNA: TGTGCCAACAGCCAACAACCGGCGGGAGGTGCGCAGATCTTC. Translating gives CANSQQPAGGAQIF.

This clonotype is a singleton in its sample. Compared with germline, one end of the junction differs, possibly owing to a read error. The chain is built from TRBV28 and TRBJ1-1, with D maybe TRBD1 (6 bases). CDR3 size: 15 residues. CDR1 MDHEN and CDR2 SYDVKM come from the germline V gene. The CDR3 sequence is CVSGPARGANIEAFF. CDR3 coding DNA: TGTGTCAGCGGTCCCGCACGGGGGGCGAACATTGAAGCTTTCTTT.

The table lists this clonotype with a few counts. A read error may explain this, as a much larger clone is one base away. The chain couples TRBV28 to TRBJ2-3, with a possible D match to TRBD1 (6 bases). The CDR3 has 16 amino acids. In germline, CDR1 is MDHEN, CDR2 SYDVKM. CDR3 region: CTSSFFRAGETDTQYF. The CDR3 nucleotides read TGTACCAGCAGTTTTTTTCGGGCAGGGGAAACAGATACGCAGTATTTT.